Shown below are 30 T cell receptor beta chains from a single sample sequenced in a study of shared clonotypes between healthy human individuals. Method: immunoSEQ multiplex PCR; TCRdb's copy keeps in-frame clones and lacks some. The table lists a few hundred thousand clones, around 76% of them singletons, with around 12% in the top ten. The sequencing sample was made of PBMCs. Every receptor here comes from a woman between 40 and 55 years old in good health. Some clones in this sample may be carry-over from other donors' samples.

The chain joins TRBV5-1 to TRBJ2-7, with 8 bases matching TRBD2. Germline CDR1 SGHRS, CDR2 YFSETQ. V shed 0 bases, J shed 2 bases, and the junction held 4 bases outside the gene matches. This CDR3 has 15 amino acids. The CDR3 region has the DNA TGCGCCAGCAGCTTGGACGGGGGGGCCGCCTACGAGCAGTACTTC. It specifies CASSLDGGAAYEQYF.

The CDR3: CASSLEVRSYEQYF. CDR3 bases: TGTGCCAGCAGCTTGGAAGTCAGGAGCTACGAGCAGTACTTC. This rearrangement joins TRBV5-8 to TRBJ2-7; no definite D call. V was clipped by 0 bases and J by 3 bases, with 10 bases between them. From germline, CDR1 is SGHTS and CDR2 YDEGEE. This CDR3 is built from 14 residues.

This clone has only a few counts. The J gene is TRBJ1-2, the V gene TRBV7-2; unclear D gene. The ends were cut back, 2 bases at V and 6 bases at J, with 13 bases in the middle. This CDR3 is 14 amino acids long. Germline V gene lookup returns CDR1 SGHTA and CDR2 FQGNSA. CDR3 loop: CASSLRISGDGYTF. In DNA, the CDR3 is TGTGCCAGCAGCTTAAGGATAAGTGGGGATGGCTACACCTTC. The complete variable domain, with remaining parts taken from reference TRBV7-2 and TRBJ1-2, reads GAGVSQSPSNKVTEKGKDVELRCDPISGHTALYWYRQSLGQGLEFLIYFQGNSAPDKSGLPSDRFSAERTGGSVSTLTIQRTQQEDSAVYLCASSLRISGDGYTFGSGTRLTVV.

This chain connects TRBV19 to TRBJ2-6; D call uncertain. This CDR3 has 13 residues. Trimming pared 9 bases from V and 0 bases from J, leaving 6 bases between. Germline lookup yields CDR1 LNHDA and CDR2 SQIVND (reference sequence). CDR3 loop: CASGPSGANVLTF. CDR3 DNA: TGTGCCAGCGGTCCCTCTGGGGCCAACGTCCTGACTTTC.

About this clone itself: The junction departs from germline at one end; a sequencing error may be responsible. The DNA for the CDR3 is TGTGACATCAGTGAGGGGCAGCCCGCTGGCTATGGCTACACCTTC. It is translated as CDISEGQPAGYGYTF. The J gene is TRBJ1-2, the V gene TRBV10-3, with TRBD1 as a possible D gene (5 bases). The CDR3 loop spans 15 amino acids. Germline lookup yields CDR1 ENHRY and CDR2 SYGVKD.

This sequence joins TRBV5-1 and TRBJ1-4, with 7 bases aligning to TRBD1. Germline-derived CDR1 and CDR2 are SGHRS and YFSETQ. The CDR3 has 16 residues. V shed 3 bases, J shed 3 bases, and the junction held 8 bases outside the gene matches. The DNA for the CDR3 is TGCGCCAGCAGCTCATACCCGGGACAGCCTAATGAAAAACTGTTTTTT. This encodes CASSSYPGQPNEKLFF. Full variable domain (missing parts from reference TRBV5-1 and TRBJ1-4): KAGVTQTPRYLIKTRGQQVTLSCSPISGHRSVSWYQQTPGQGLQFLFEYFSETQRNKGNFPGRFSGRQFSNSRSEMNVSTLELGDSALYLCASSSYPGQPNEKLFFGSGTQLSVL.

This clone has only a few counts. The rearrangement joins TRBV27 to TRBJ1-5; D is uncertain. This CDR3 contains 13 residues. V was pared by 2 bases and J by 8 bases, with 10 bases between. Germline V gene data show CDR1 as MNHEY and CDR2 as SMNVEV (reference sequence). This CDR3 reads CASSLNSQKPQHF. The CDR3 DNA reads as TGTGCCAGCAGTTTAAACTCCCAGAAGCCCCAGCATTTT.

The chain carries TRBV18 and TRBJ1-3, with 7 bases lining up with TRBD1. The CDR3 contains 16 residues. Germline V gene data show CDR1 as KGHSH and CDR2 as LQKENI. Trimming removed 1 base from V and 2 bases from J; junction bases left unmatched: 5. The CDR3 is CASSPRSTGAGNTIYF. The CDR3 coding sequence is TGTGCCAGCTCACCACGCTCAACAGGGGCTGGAAACACCATATATTTT.

The V gene is TRBV5-7, the J gene TRBJ1-2; D perhaps matches TRBD1 (5 bases). TRBV5-7 is marked as an open reading frame, function uncertain. The CDR3 spans 14 residues. Trimming pared 0 bases from V and 3 bases from J, leaving 9 bases between. Written as DNA, the CDR3 is TGTGCCAGCAGCTTGGATACAGGAGACTATGGCTACACCTTC. Translated: CASSLDTGDYGYTF.

The rearrangement uses TRBV7-8 and TRBJ2-5, with 7 bases lining up with TRBD2. The CDR3 spans 13 residues. The germline CDR1 and CDR2 sequences are SGHVS and FQNEAQ. Unmatched junction bases numbered 4, after V lost 2 bases and J lost 7 bases. The CDR3 DNA follows: TGTGCCAGCAGCTTAAAGTGGGGGGGGACCCAGTACTTC. This codes for CASSLKWGGTQYF.

The J gene is TRBJ2-3, the V gene TRBV5-1; 13 nucleotides match TRBD2. V gave up 0 bases and J gave up 4 bases; unmatched junction bases: 2. The germline CDR1 and CDR2 sequences are SGHRS and YFSETQ. This CDR3 has 16 amino acids. CDR3 DNA: TGCGCCAGCAGCTTGGCCACTAGCGGGAGGGCAGATACGCAGTATTTT. Protein sequence: CASSLATSGRADTQYF.

The chain joins TRBV9 to TRBJ2-1, with 10 bases identical to TRBD2. Germline assignment: CDR1 SGDLS and CDR2 YYNGEE. CDR3 length: 15 amino acids. V lost 4 bases to trimming and J lost 5 bases; unmatched junction nucleotides: 6. The CDR3 nucleotides are TGTGCCAGCAGCTCACTAGCGGGACTCAACAATGAGCAGTTCTTC. Amino acids: CASSSLAGLNNEQFF.

The chain carries TRBV19 and TRBJ1-1; D might be TRBD1 (6 bases). The CDR3 has 16 residues. Trimming stripped 9 bases from V and 0 bases from J, with 20 bases between. Germline values: CDR1 LNHDA, CDR2 SQIVND (reference sequence). CDR3: CASLGPGTFMNTEAFF. In nucleotides, the CDR3 is TGTGCCAGCCTAGGTCCCGGGACATTCATGAACACTGAAGCTTTCTTT. The variable domain in full, completed from reference TRBV19 and TRBJ1-1, reads DGGITQSPKYLFRKEGQNVTLSCEQNLNHDAMYWYRQDPGQGLRLIYYSQIVNDFQKGDIAEGYSVSREKKESFPLTVTSAQKNPTAFYLCASLGPGTFMNTEAFFGQGTRLTVV.

This clone was seen at least ten times. The CDR3 loop reads CASSLDAWSYEQYF. For the CDR3, the DNA is TGTGCCAGCAGCTTAGACGCTTGGTCCTACGAGCAGTACTTC. V is TRBV7-9 and J is TRBJ2-7, with D hard to call. The CDR3 length is 14 residues. Looked up from germline, CDR1 is SEHNR and CDR2 is FQNEAQ (reference sequence). Trimming shortened V by 1 base and J by 1 base, and 8 bases separated the two germline ends.

Concerning this clone: One junction end does not reproduce the germline sequence, and a read error may be involved. This chain uses TRBV5-1 with TRBJ1-1; no clear D gene. There are 13 residues in the CDR3. From germline, CDR1 is SGHRS and CDR2 YFSETQ. DNA of the CDR3: TGTGCCAGCAGCTCGATCCTACTGAGCAATGCTTTCTTT. This translates into CASSSILLSNAFF.

The J gene is TRBJ2-5, the V gene TRBV18, with TRBD1 matching 9 bases. J lost 5 bases, V lost 4 bases, and 5 bases had no gene match. From germline, CDR1 is KGHSH and CDR2 LQKENI. CDR3 length: 14 amino acids. CDR3 region: CASSLQGAKETQYF. The DNA for the CDR3 is TGTGCCAGCTCACTACAGGGGGCGAAGGAGACCCAGTACTTC.

The V gene is TRBV7-8, the J gene TRBJ1-1, with D uncertain. The germline gives CDR1 SGHVS, CDR2 FQNEAQ. The CDR3 totals 16 residues. Between the trimmed V and J ends, which lost 1 base and 3 bases, there was a span of 15 bases. The CDR3 nucleotides read TGTGCCAGCAGCTTAGTTATGGGGTCCGGGGACACTGAAGCTTTCTTT. Translation: CASSLVMGSGDTEAFF.

The CDR3 bases are TGTGCCAGTAGTTCCGGACTAGCGGGATACGAGACCCAGTACTTC. As protein: CASSSGLAGYETQYF. J is TRBJ2-5 and V is TRBV19; 12 nucleotides line up with TRBD2. Germline loops: CDR1 LNHDA, CDR2 SQIVND (reference sequence). The ends lost 5 bases at V and 5 bases at J; junction bases unmatched: 6. The CDR3 sequence is 15 residues long.

This chain joins TRBV6-5 and TRBJ1-1; 7 bases line up with TRBD1. From germline, CDR1 is MNHEY and CDR2 SVGAGI. The ends lost 7 bases at V and 0 bases at J; junction bases unmatched: 8. The CDR3 is 15 residues long. DNA for the CDR3: TGTGCCAGCATCGGAGGGGGCGTATTGAACACTGAAGCTTTCTTT. Its translation: CASIGGGVLNTEAFF.

The V and J genes are TRBV30 and TRBJ2-1, with TRBD2 matching 11 bases. The CDR3 sequence is 14 residues long. The J segment lost 7 bases and the V segment lost 0 bases, leaving 2 bases of the junction unmatched. The germline V gene encodes CDR1 GTSNPN and CDR2 SVGIG (reference sequence). The CDR3 coding sequence is TGTGCCTGGAGTGTACTAGCGGGAGAAAATGAGCAGTTCTTC. Residues: CAWSVLAGENEQFF.

This clone was observed a handful of times. The gene calls are TRBV28 and TRBJ1-2; tentative D call: TRBD1 (5 bases). The CDR3 is 13 residues long. CDR1 and CDR2 (germline): MDHEN, SYDVKM. The V end was cut by 2 bases, the J end by 5 bases, with 9 bases between. The CDR3 region has the DNA TGTGCCAGCAGTTTACAGGGAGGTTATGGCTACACCTTC. Translation: CASSLQGGYGYTF.

The chain links TRBV28 to TRBJ1-1, with 11 bases lining up with TRBD1. Germline trimming cut 6 bases from V and 1 base from J; bases unmatched to any gene: 10. This CDR3 contains 17 residues. CDR1 and CDR2 (germline): MDHEN, SYDVKM. The CDR3: CASSLPGQGVRNTEAFF. The CDR3 coding sequence is TGTGCCAGCAGCCTACCGGGACAGGGGGTAAGGAACACTGAAGCTTTCTTT.

The chain is built from TRBV28 and TRBJ1-4; TRBD1 matches 9 bases. This CDR3 region has 15 residues. Germline V CDR1 and CDR2: MDHEN, SYDVKM. With V trimmed by 2 bases and J by 7 bases, 5 bases remained unmatched. CDR3 coding DNA: TGTGCCAGCAGTTTAGTTGGGACAGGGTTTGAAAAACTGTTTTTT. The encoded protein is CASSLVGTGFEKLFF.

This clone was counted only a few times. The rearrangement uses TRBV19 and TRBJ1-2; D is undetermined. The germline V and J ends were trimmed by 3 bases and 4 bases, with 15 bases remaining between them. Looked up from germline, CDR1 is LNHDA and CDR2 is SQIVND (reference sequence). The CDR3 covers 15 residues. CDR3 in amino acids: CASSMSEGYPYGYTF. DNA for the CDR3: TGTGCCAGTAGTATGAGTGAGGGCTACCCCTATGGCTACACCTTC.

J is TRBJ2-5 and V is TRBV7-3; the D call may be TRBD1 or TRBD2 (5 bases each). The J call may be in error: the DNA end matches TRBJ2-7 better. The germline V gene has CDR1 SGHTA and CDR2 FQGTGA. The CDR3 consists of 15 residues. The CDR3 loop is CASSLQGAPNYEQYF. In DNA, the CDR3 is TGTGCCAGCAGTCTCCAGGGAGCGCCAAATTACGAGCAGTACTTC.

This clone has a count of ten or more. This chain connects TRBV29-1 to TRBJ1-2, with D maybe TRBD1 (6 bases). V was trimmed by 0 bases and J by 9 bases, leaving 17 bases between them. This CDR3 has 14 amino acids. CDR1 and CDR2 from the germline V gene are SQVTM and ANQGSEA. The CDR3 nucleotides are TGCAGCGTTGAAGAGGGGGGGGCCGGGAGGCGCTACACCTTC. Protein sequence: CSVEEGGAGRRYTF. The variable domain in full, completed from reference TRBV29-1 and TRBJ1-2, reads SAVISQKPSRDICQRGTSLTIQCQVDSQVTMMFWYRQQPGQSLTLIATANQGSEATYESGFVIDKFPISRPNLTFSTLTVSNMSPEDSSIYLCSVEEGGAGRRYTFGSGTRLTVV.

The rearrangement links TRBV20-1 to TRBJ2-7; possible D gene TRBD1, 5 bases. Germline values: CDR1 DFQATT, CDR2 SNEGSKA (reference sequence). The CDR3 runs to 11 residues. V lost 6 bases and J lost 3, with 9 bases in between. The DNA for the CDR3 is TGCAGTGCCCCTAGGGGCTACGAGCAGTACTTC. Translating it yields CSAPRGYEQYF.

This clone was recorded only once. The chain combines TRBV6-5 with TRBJ2-3; 15 nucleotides line up with TRBD2. V gave up 7 bases and J gave up 8 bases; unmatched junction bases: 1. Looked up from germline, CDR1 is MNHEY and CDR2 is SVGAGI. The CDR3 runs to 13 residues. CDR3 DNA sequence: TGTGCCAGCACGGGACTAGCGGGAGGTACGCAGTATTTT. Amino acids: CASTGLAGGTQYF.

The rearrangement uses TRBV9 and TRBJ2-7; D is ambiguous. The CDR3 has 12 amino acids. Germline CDR1 reads SGDLS; CDR2 reads YYNGEE. Trimming stripped 0 bases from V and 2 bases from J, with 3 bases between. The DNA for the CDR3 is TGTGCCAGCAGCGTAGCGGCCTACGAGCAGTACTTC. It yields the protein CASSVAAYEQYF.

This chain joins TRBV7-8 and TRBJ2-2; D gene ambiguous. The germline V gene encodes CDR1 SGHVS and CDR2 FQNEAQ. V was cut by 8 bases and J by 6 bases, with 7 bases left in between. The CDR3 contains 11 residues. CDR3 region: CASQYPGELFF. The CDR3 DNA reads as TGTGCCAGCCAATACCCCGGGGAGCTGTTTTTT. Looking up the rest from reference TRBV7-8 and TRBJ2-2 gives the full variable domain: GAGVSQSPRYKVAKRGQDVALRCDPISGHVSLFWYQQALGQGPEFLTYFQNEAQLDKSGLPSDRFFAERPEGSVSTLKIQRTQQEDSAVYLCASQYPGELFFGEGSRLTVL.